The 27 T cell receptor beta chains below were found in one sample sequenced in a study of blood T cell repertoires in COVID-19. TCRdb keeps only in-frame clones here, not all; method: immunoSEQ multiplex PCR. The profile shows about 52,000 clones, over 75% of them singletons. Sequencing used peripheral blood. These receptors all come from a man aged 65 to 79 with active COVID-19.

The rearrangement joins TRBV6-2 or TRBV6-3 to TRBJ2-7, with TRBD1 as a possible D gene (6 bases). This CDR3 is 13 amino acids long. The germline V and J ends were trimmed by 2 bases and 2 bases, with 7 bases remaining between them. Germline V gene sequence: CDR1 MNHEY, CDR2 SVGEGT. CDR3 residues: CASSYRQAYEQYF. CDR3 bases: TGTGCCAGCAGTTACCGACAGGCCTACGAGCAGTACTTC.

The chain is built from TRBV3-1 (or the pseudogene TRBV3-2) and TRBJ2-7; D not resolved. Trimming left V 5 bases short and J 9 bases short, with 14 bases between. Germline V gene data show CDR1 as LGHDT and CDR2 as YNNKEL (reference sequence). The CDR3 totals 12 residues. Here the CDR3 reads CASSLINGGQYF. CDR3 coding DNA: TGTGCCAGCAGCTTGATAAACGGTGGGCAGTACTTC.

This clone was found once. The chain recombines TRBV19 with TRBJ2-5; D remains unclear. This CDR3 has 13 amino acids. From germline, CDR1 is LNHDA and CDR2 SQIVND (reference sequence). The V gene lost 3 bases and the J gene lost 4 bases, with 9 bases spanning the gap. The CDR3 protein is CASSIPGRETQYF. Here the CDR3 DNA reads TGTGCCAGTAGTATTCCGGGTAGAGAGACCCAGTACTTC.

The CDR3 nucleotides read TGTGCGGCGGGGAAGGCCGGGGGGGATGAGCAGTTCTTC. It codes for CAAGKAGGDEQFF. The rearrangement joins TRBV30 to TRBJ2-1; 8 positions agree with TRBD2. Germline V gene lookup returns CDR1 GTSNPN and CDR2 SVGIG (reference sequence). This CDR3 has 13 amino acids.

J is TRBJ1-5 and V is TRBV5-1, with D possibly matching TRBD1 (6 bases). The CDR3 contains 15 residues. V was clipped by 0 bases and J by 6 bases, with 13 bases between them. Germline V CDR1 and CDR2: SGHRS, YFSETQ. CDR3 DNA sequence: TGCGCCAGCAGCTTGGGGGAGGGGGGAAGTCAGCCCCAGCATTTT. Its translation: CASSLGEGGSQPQHF.

This chain uses TRBV19 with TRBJ2-7, with 7 bases aligning to TRBD1. There are 15 residues in the CDR3. The germline V gene has CDR1 LNHDA and CDR2 SQIVND (reference sequence). V was pared by 4 bases and J by 2 bases, with 8 bases of the junction left unmatched. CDR3 coding DNA: TGTGCCAGTAGTAGAACAGGGGACACGACCTACGAGCAGTACTTC. Amino acids: CASSRTGDTTYEQYF. The complete variable domain, with remaining parts taken from reference TRBV19 and TRBJ2-7, reads DGGITQSPKYLFRKEGQNVTLSCEQNLNHDAMYWYRQDPGQGLRLIYYSQIVNDFQKGDIAEGYSVSREKKESFPLTVTSAQKNPTAFYLCASSRTGDTTYEQYFGPGTRLTVT.

CDR3 DNA sequence: TGTGCCAGCAGCCAAGCGGACAGGGGGGTTTACGAGCAGTACTTC. This encodes CASSQADRGVYEQYF. The rearrangement uses TRBV3-1 (or the pseudogene TRBV3-2) and TRBJ2-7; TRBD1 matches at 10 bases. The CDR3 length is 15 residues. Germline loops: CDR1 LGHDT, CDR2 YNNKEL (reference sequence). V dropped 1 base and J dropped 4; count of bases not matched to a gene: 4.

The rearrangement joins TRBV6-6 to TRBJ2-2; TRBD1 aligns across 9 bases. Trimming cost V 10 bases and J 5 bases; bases outside gene matches: 11. The CDR3 has 15 amino acids. Germline values: CDR1 MNHNY, CDR2 SVGAGI (reference sequence). The CDR3 region is CATPPRTGDTGELFF. CDR3 DNA: TGTGCCACCCCCCCCCGGACAGGGGATACCGGGGAGCTGTTTTTT.

The chain recombines TRBV7-8 with TRBJ1-2; a possible D gene is TRBD1 (5 bases). This CDR3 is 13 amino acids long. Germline V gives CDR1 SGHVS, CDR2 FQNEAQ. The CDR3 here is CAEGEGPVDGYTF. The CDR3 DNA sequence: TGTGCTGAAGGGGAGGGACCGGTGGACGGCTACACCTTC.

This clone turned up a few times. This rearrangement joins TRBV28 to TRBJ2-5; possibly TRBD1 for D (6 bases). From germline, CDR1 is MDHEN and CDR2 SYDVKM. CDR3 size: 16 residues. Trimming took off 3 bases at V and 0 bases at J, with 14 bases between the two ends. CDR3 in amino acids: CASSLGRGPYQETQYF. In DNA form, the CDR3 reads TGTGCCAGCAGTTTGGGCAGGGGCCCGTACCAAGAGACCCAGTACTTC.

The gene calls are TRBV11-2 and TRBJ2-2, with 7 nucleotides matching TRBD2. CDR1 is SGHAT and CDR2 is FQNNGV in the germline V gene. J gave up 3 bases and V 6 bases, and 16 bases lay outside the gene matches. This CDR3 spans 18 amino acids. CDR3 nucleotide sequence: TGTGCCAGCAGACACAGGACTAGACCTACGAGGGACACCGGGGAGCTGTTTTTT. It translates to CASRHRTRPTRDTGELFF. Supplemented by reference TRBV11-2 and TRBJ2-2, the full variable domain reads EAGVAQSPRYKIIEKRQSVAFWCNPISGHATLYWYQQILGQGPKLLIQFQNNGVVDDSQLPKDRFSAERLKGVDSTLKIQPAKLEDSAVYLCASRHRTRPTRDTGELFFGEGSRLTVL.

V and J are TRBV7-2 and TRBJ2-5; 7 bases align to TRBD1. Germline CDR1 is SGHTA and CDR2 is FQGNSA. CDR3 length: 14 amino acids. Germline trimming cut 4 bases from V and 5 bases from J; bases unmatched to any gene: 7. As DNA, the CDR3 is TGTGCCAGCAGCTCAACCCGACAGGGTGAGACCCAGTACTTC. Its protein product is CASSSTRQGETQYF.

The genes are TRBV7-9 and TRBJ1-6; no firm D call. The CDR3 has 13 amino acids. The germline CDR1 and CDR2 sequences are SEHNR and FQNEAQ (reference sequence). Trimming removed 5 bases at V and 9 bases at J, with 11 bases between. Here the CDR3 DNA reads TGTGCCAGCAGCCAAGAGGGCAGTTCACCCCTCCACTTT. This translates into CASSQEGSSPLHF.

The rearrangement links TRBV7-9 to TRBJ2-7, with a tentative D call TRBD2 (6 bases). The CDR3 extends over 13 amino acids. Germline CDR1 is SEHNR and CDR2 is FQNEAQ (reference sequence). The V end lost 3 bases, the J end lost 3 bases, and 9 bases lay between the germline ends. DNA of the CDR3: TGTGCCAGCAGCTTGGGACTCCTCTACGAGCAGTACTTC. This gives the protein CASSLGLLYEQYF.

This chain's CDR3 is CASSPMTGNTGELFF. The CDR3 nucleotides are TGTGCCAGCAGCCCAATGACTGGGAACACCGGGGAGCTGTTTTTT. The chain is built from TRBV11-1 and TRBJ2-2; no clear D gene. The germline V gene has CDR1 SGHAT and CDR2 FQDESV (reference sequence). This CDR3 has 15 amino acids. Trimming stripped 5 bases from V and 1 base from J, with 11 bases between.

For this clone: Additional DNA sequences in this sample encode the identical CDR3. The chain carries TRBV6-5 and TRBJ2-1; 12 nucleotides agree with TRBD1. CDR3 size: 15 residues. Per the germline V gene, CDR1 is MNHEY and CDR2 is SVGAGI. The junction had 4 bases not matched to a gene; V was cut back by 6 bases and J by 4 bases. The CDR3 here is CASSPGQGAYNEQFF. As DNA, the CDR3 is TGTGCCAGCAGCCCGGGACAGGGGGCATACAATGAGCAGTTCTTC.

This chain links TRBV13 with TRBJ2-1; 11 bases are shared with TRBD1. The CDR3 is made up of 16 amino acids. J lost 4 bases, V lost 1 base, and 3 bases had no gene match. Germline CDR1 reads PRHDT; CDR2 reads FYEKMQ (reference sequence). The CDR3 DNA is TGTGCCAGCAGCTTAGCCGGGACAGGGGGGTACAATGAGCAGTTCTTC. Protein sequence: CASSLAGTGGYNEQFF. The full variable domain, rest sourced from reference TRBV13 and TRBJ2-1, is AAGVIQSPRHLIKEKRETATLKCYPIPRHDTVYWYQQGPGQDPQFLISFYEKMQSDKGSIPDRFSAQQFSDYHSELNMSSLELGDSALYFCASSLAGTGGYNEQFFGPGTRLTVL.

The chain couples TRBV11-2 to TRBJ2-7; tentative D call: TRBD1 (7 bases). The CDR3 runs 18 residues. Germline V gene data show CDR1 as SGHAT and CDR2 as FQNNGV. The V end was cut by 5 bases, the J end by 4 bases, with 27 bases between. The CDR3 loop reads CASSQGGRQGTIAYEQYF. CDR3 sequence (DNA): TGTGCCAGCAGCCAGGGGGGCCGACAGGGCACCATTGCTTACGAGCAGTACTTC.

The chain carries TRBV12-3 or TRBV12-4 and TRBJ1-2, with D maybe TRBD1 (5 bases). V dropped 7 bases and J dropped 5 bases, with 11 bases sitting between them. The CDR3 is made up of 12 amino acids. CDR3 amino acids: CASKGARYGYTF. The CDR3 region has the DNA TGTGCCAGCAAAGGGGCTCGATATGGCTACACCTTC.

The rearrangement uses TRBV11-2 and TRBJ2-3; D not certain. This CDR3 contains 13 residues. Per germline, CDR1 SGHAT and CDR2 FQNNGV. Trimming left V 6 bases short and J 5 bases short, with 12 bases between. This CDR3 reads CASSFSQVDTQYF. The DNA of the CDR3 is TGTGCCAGCAGTTTTAGTCAGGTAGATACGCAGTATTTT.

J is TRBJ2-5 and V is TRBV20-1, with 7 bases matching TRBD2. Germline V CDR1 and CDR2: DFQATT, SNEGSKA (reference sequence). The J segment lost 5 bases and the V segment lost 3 bases, leaving 3 bases of the junction unmatched. The length of the CDR3 is 12 residues. In DNA form, the CDR3 reads TGCAGTGCTAGTCCAGCGGGGGAGACCCAGTACTTC. It yields the protein CSASPAGETQYF.

V is TRBV5-1 and J is TRBJ1-1; unclear D gene. Germline CDR1 and CDR2: SGHRS and YFSETQ. Trimming took 2 bases from V and 2 from J, leaving 25 bases between them. CDR3 length equals 19 residues. The CDR3 loop reads CASSFYSYPNLIINTEAFF. CDR3 DNA sequence: TGCGCCAGCAGCTTCTACTCGTACCCCAACTTAATAATAAACACTGAAGCTTTCTTT. The variable domain in full, with the rest retrieved from reference TRBV5-1 and TRBJ1-1, is KAGVTQTPRYLIKTRGQQVTLSCSPISGHRSVSWYQQTPGQGLQFLFEYFSETQRNKGNFPGRFSGRQFSNSRSEMNVSTLELGDSALYLCASSFYSYPNLIINTEAFFGQGTRLTVV.

V and J are TRBV6-2 or TRBV6-3 and TRBJ1-5; TRBD1 aligns across 9 bases. Germline trimming cut 0 bases from V and 5 bases from J; bases unmatched to any gene: 2. This CDR3 has 15 residues. Germline CDR1 and CDR2: MNHEY and SVGEGT. CDR3 protein: CASSYSGTGYQPQHF. CDR3 DNA sequence: TGTGCCAGCAGTTACTCGGGGACAGGGTATCAGCCCCAGCATTTT.

The chain carries TRBV4-3 and TRBJ1-6, with TRBD1 matching 7 bases. This CDR3 has 15 residues. V lost 4 bases, J lost 5 bases, and 5 bases stayed unmatched. The germline V gene has CDR1 LGHNA and CDR2 YSLEER. This chain's CDR3 is CASSRRTGDNSPLHF. CDR3 DNA sequence: TGCGCCAGCAGCCGGAGGACAGGAGATAATTCACCCCTCCACTTT.

This clone was seen a single time. CDR3 sequence (DNA): TGTGCCACCAGCACCACAGCTAACTATGGCTACACCTTC. Translation: CATSTTANYGYTF. The chain joins TRBV15 to TRBJ1-2; the D is unclear. Trimming took off 4 bases at V and 0 bases at J, with 6 bases between the two ends. The CDR3 is made up of 13 amino acids. The germline V gene encodes CDR1 LNHNV and CDR2 YYDKDF (reference sequence).

V usage is TRBV24-1 and J usage is TRBJ2-6, with TRBD1 as a possible D gene (6 bases). CDR1 and CDR2 from the germline V gene are KGHDR and SFDVKD. Trimming removed 7 bases from V and 8 bases from J, with 11 bases in between. The CDR3 totals 13 residues. CDR3 in amino acids: CATRDSSSNVLTF. CDR3 DNA: TGTGCCACCAGGGACAGTTCATCCAACGTCCTGACTTTC.

About this clone: In the same sample, other DNA sequences code for this CDR3. This chain connects TRBV7-9 to TRBJ1-5; TRBD1 aligns across 10 bases. CDR1 SEHNR and CDR2 FQNEAQ come from the germline V gene (reference sequence). Trimming took 1 base from V and 6 from J; bases not matched to a gene: 0. This CDR3 region has 14 residues. The CDR3 region is CASSLGQGAQPQHF. CDR3 bases: TGTGCCAGCAGCTTAGGACAGGGGGCTCAGCCCCAGCATTTT.